A selection of T cell receptor beta chains follows, all from one sample in a study of regulatory T cells in long-lasting Graves disease. TCRdb called the multiplex PCR reads again in MiXCR, with one record for every CDR3 protein. The sample consists of approximately 480,000 distinct CDR3 sequences, 15% to 20% of them appearing once. These sequences were also reported in another study, on T cells in Graves' hyperthyroidism and ophthalmopathy.

Material: peripheral blood mononuclear cells (PBMCs), obtained at new diagnosis, from a patient treated with antithyroid drugs. These receptors were taken from a man aged 35 to 55 with Graves disease. Both conserved end residues are part of each CDR3. Each record gives: J gene, clone size, D gene, V gene, CDR3 protein, CDR3 DNA. The D gene is left open where the match is weak. Clone size is not always given. Where it is, it says once, few, many or a class for expanded clones.

j_gene: TRBJ2-1; abundance: few; d_gene: NA; v_gene: TRBV28; CDR3aa: CASSLGQDHNEQFF; CDR3nt: TGTGCCAGCAGTTTAGGGCAGGACCACAATGAGCAGTTCTTC
j_gene: TRBJ2-2; abundance: many; d_gene: TRBD1; v_gene: TRBV6-5; CDR3aa: CASSYAGTALAGELFF; CDR3nt: TGTGCCAGCAGTTACGCAGGGACAGCACTGGCCGGGGAGCTGTTTTTT
j_gene: TRBJ2-2; abundance: NA; d_gene: TRBD1; v_gene: TRBV24-1; CDR3aa: CATSDPRQGATGELFF; CDR3nt: TGTGCCACCAGTGACCCCCGACAGGGGGCCACCGGGGAGCTGTTTTTT
j_gene: TRBJ2-1; abundance: NA; d_gene: NA; v_gene: TRBV28; CDR3aa: CASSQLDTRFF; CDR3nt: TGTGCCAGCAGTCAATTAGACACAAGGTTCTTC
j_gene: TRBJ2-5; abundance: NA; d_gene: NA; v_gene: TRBV20-1; CDR3aa: CSARWTEKETQYF; CDR3nt: TGCAGTGCTAGATGGACGGAAAAAGAGACCCAGTACTTC
j_gene: TRBJ2-5; abundance: NA; d_gene: TRBD1; v_gene: TRBV28; CDR3aa: CASSLAGQGKETQYF; CDR3nt: TGTGCCAGCAGTTTGGCGGGACAGGGGAAAGAGACCCAGTACTTC
j_gene: TRBJ2-3; abundance: many; d_gene: TRBD2; v_gene: TRBV7-2; CDR3aa: CASSRLAFLTDTQYF; CDR3nt: TGTGCCAGCAGCCGACTAGCGTTTCTCACAGATACGCAGTATTTT
j_gene: TRBJ2-3; abundance: many; d_gene: TRBD1; v_gene: TRBV5-1; CDR3aa: CASSQGQNTDTQYF; CDR3nt: TGCGCCAGCAGCCAGGGACAGAACACAGATACGCAGTATTTT
j_gene: TRBJ2-4; abundance: NA; d_gene: TRBD2; v_gene: TRBV5-1; CDR3aa: CASSLSSGGVAKNIQYF; CDR3nt: TGCGCCAGCAGCTTATCTAGCGGAGGGGTGGCCAAAAACATTCAGTACTTC
j_gene: TRBJ1-5; abundance: NA; d_gene: NA; v_gene: TRBV4-1; CDR3aa: CASSILAGSNQPQHF; CDR3nt: TGCGCCAGCAGCATCCTGGCGGGGAGCAATCAGCCCCAGCATTTT
j_gene: TRBJ2-5; abundance: many; d_gene: TRBD1; v_gene: TRBV18; CDR3aa: CASSPQGAKETQYF; CDR3nt: TGTGCCAGCTCACCGCAGGGGGCGAAAGAGACCCAGTACTTC
j_gene: TRBJ2-1; abundance: many; d_gene: TRBD2; v_gene: TRBV2; CDR3aa: CASSSGLASSSYNEQFF; CDR3nt: TGTGCCAGCAGTTCGGGACTAGCGAGCAGCTCCTACAATGAGCAGTTCTTC
j_gene: TRBJ2-2; abundance: NA; d_gene: TRBD2; v_gene: TRBV4-1; CDR3aa: CASSPILAGNTGELFF; CDR3nt: TGCGCCAGCAGCCCTATACTAGCGGGGAACACCGGGGAGCTGTTTTTT
j_gene: TRBJ2-2; abundance: few; d_gene: NA; v_gene: TRBV20-1; CDR3aa: CSAHPSGRGNTGELFF; CDR3nt: TGCAGTGCACACCCTTCTGGAAGGGGGAACACCGGGGAGCTGTTTTTT
j_gene: TRBJ2-5; abundance: NA; d_gene: TRBD2; v_gene: TRBV15; CDR3aa: CATSSRLAGAKTQYF; CDR3nt: TGTGCCACCAGCTCAAGACTAGCGGGAGCCAAGACCCAGTACTTC
j_gene: TRBJ2-1; abundance: NA; d_gene: NA; v_gene: TRBV6-1; CDR3aa: CASSVGEDNEQFF; CDR3nt: TGTGCCAGCAGTGTTGGTGAAGACAATGAGCAGTTCTTC
j_gene: TRBJ1-2; abundance: few; d_gene: TRBD1; v_gene: TRBV27; CDR3aa: CASSKQGAYGYTF; CDR3nt: TGTGCCAGCAGTAAACAGGGGGCCTATGGCTACACCTTC
j_gene: TRBJ2-1; abundance: NA; d_gene: TRBD1; v_gene: TRBV2; CDR3aa: CASSGGGQGAWNEQFF; CDR3nt: TGTGCCAGCAGTGGCGGGGGACAGGGCGCCTGGAATGAGCAGTTCTTC
j_gene: TRBJ2-1; abundance: NA; d_gene: NA; v_gene: TRBV11-3; CDR3aa: CASSLGIRLAAYNEQFF; CDR3nt: TGTGCCAGCAGCTTAGGTATTAGGCTAGCAGCCTACAATGAGCAGTTCTTC
j_gene: TRBJ2-3; abundance: many; d_gene: TRBD1; v_gene: TRBV2; CDR3aa: CASNRDRGTDTQYF; CDR3nt: TGTGCCAGCAACCGGGACAGGGGGACAGATACGCAGTATTTT
j_gene: TRBJ2-2; abundance: few; d_gene: TRBD2; v_gene: TRBV7-2; CDR3aa: CASSLRLAVDTGELFF; CDR3nt: TGTGCCAGCAGCCTAAGACTAGCGGTAGACACCGGGGAGCTGTTTTTT
j_gene: TRBJ2-1; abundance: NA; d_gene: TRBD2; v_gene: TRBV2; CDR3aa: CASTGTSGSIDEQFF; CDR3nt: TGTGCCAGCACAGGGACTAGCGGGAGTATCGATGAGCAGTTCTTC
j_gene: TRBJ2-2; abundance: NA; d_gene: TRBD1; v_gene: TRBV9; CDR3aa: CASSVDRGGIGELFF; CDR3nt: TGTGCCAGCAGCGTAGATAGAGGGGGCATTGGGGAGCTGTTTTTT
j_gene: TRBJ2-3; abundance: few; d_gene: TRBD2; v_gene: TRBV24-1; CDR3aa: CATSDQRESWADTQYF; CDR3nt: TGTGCCACCAGTGATCAGCGGGAGAGTTGGGCAGATACGCAGTATTTT
j_gene: TRBJ2-7; abundance: NA; d_gene: TRBD1; v_gene: TRBV20-1; CDR3aa: CSARIRDRGYEQYF; CDR3nt: TGCAGTGCTAGAATCCGGGACAGGGGCTACGAGCAGTACTTC
j_gene: TRBJ2-7; abundance: NA; d_gene: NA; v_gene: TRBV20-1; CDR3aa: CSAGADSYEQYF; CDR3nt: TGCAGTGCTGGAGCGGATTCCTACGAGCAGTACTTC
j_gene: TRBJ1-4; abundance: few; d_gene: NA; v_gene: TRBV28; CDR3aa: CASSLNGWGAREKLFF; CDR3nt: TGTGCCAGCAGTTTGAATGGTTGGGGGGCGCGGGAAAAACTGTTTTTT